Listed here are 12 T cell receptor beta chains from one sample, sequenced in a study of T cell responses to AZD1222 COVID-19 vaccine. Sequencing was performed with immunoSEQ multiplex PCR; in TCRdb, only in-frame clones are kept and a portion is missing. The sample shows about 120,000 clones, roughly 90% of them seen only once. The input for sequencing was peripheral blood, taken on day 0 of AZD1222 vaccination. Source of these receptors: an adult in good health.

The V and J genes are TRBV6-5 and TRBJ1-1; 7 bases agree with TRBD1. CDR1 MNHEY and CDR2 SVGAGI come from the germline V gene. CDR3 length: 12 amino acids. With V trimmed by 5 bases and J by 7 bases, 4 bases remained unmatched. The CDR3 loop is CASSRHRGEAFF. CDR3 nucleotides: TGTGCCAGCAGTCGCCACAGGGGTGAAGCTTTCTTT.

The chain is built from TRBV6-5 and TRBJ1-4; D perhaps matches TRBD1 (6 bases). Germline lookup yields CDR1 MNHEY and CDR2 SVGAGI. Deletions cut 10 bases from V and 0 bases from J, with 15 bases between. The CDR3 has 15 residues. DNA for the CDR3: TGTGCCACTAAGACAGGACTTACAACTAATGAAAAACTGTTTTTT. Encoded protein: CATKTGLTTNEKLFF.

In its sample, this clone was seen a few times. This chain joins TRBV15 and TRBJ1-1; no definite D call. Germline V gene data show CDR1 as LNHNV and CDR2 as YYDKDF (reference sequence). This CDR3 is built from 14 residues. Trimming left V 5 bases short and J 1 base short, with 11 bases between. The CDR3 bases are TGTGCCACCAGCCCACCGCGGGGGAACACTGAAGCTTTCTTT. This codes for CATSPPRGNTEAFF.

The CDR3 sequence: CASSPSGGREQFF. The CDR3 coding sequence is TGTGCCAGCAGTCCCTCTGGGGGGCGTGAGCAGTTCTTC. V usage is TRBV12-3 or TRBV12-4 and J usage is TRBJ2-1; D tentatively fits TRBD1 or TRBD2 (6 bases each). The length of the CDR3 is 13 residues. The germline V and J ends were trimmed by 5 bases and 9 bases, with 14 bases remaining between them.

The chain couples TRBV6-6 to TRBJ1-1; the match to TRBD1 covers 9 bases. CDR3 length: 16 residues. Germline values: CDR1 MNHNY, CDR2 SVGAGI (reference sequence). Unmatched junction bases numbered 5, after V lost 3 bases and J lost 0 bases. The CDR3, as DNA: TGTGCCAGCAGTTATCTACAGGGGGCCATGAACACTGAAGCTTTCTTT. Its protein is CASSYLQGAMNTEAFF.

This clone was detected once. The chain recombines TRBV5-6 with TRBJ2-2; D is unclear. V was shortened by 0 bases and J by 0 bases, with 6 bases between the two germline ends. The V gene's germline CDR1 is SGHDT and CDR2 YYEEEE. The CDR3 spans 15 residues. In nucleotides, the CDR3 is TGTGCCAGCAGCTTGGGCCTAGCGAACACCGGGGAGCTGTTTTTT. It is translated as CASSLGLANTGELFF.

The chain has TRBV9 and TRBJ1-2, with D maybe TRBD1 (6 bases). Per germline, CDR1 SGDLS and CDR2 YYNGEE. CDR3 length: 16 residues. V lost 0 bases, J lost 4 bases, and 16 bases lay in between. DNA of the CDR3: TGTGCCAGCAGCGTAGACCTCAGGGGTGGAGTCTATGGCTACACCTTC. Its translation is CASSVDLRGGVYGYTF.

The table lists this clone with a few counts. The rearrangement joins TRBV7-9 to TRBJ1-4, with D possibly TRBD1 on 5 matching bases. This CDR3 has 16 amino acids. V lost 0 bases and J lost 5, with 13 bases in between. Germline V gives CDR1 SEHNR, CDR2 FQNEAQ (reference sequence). The CDR3 reads CASSLAVGETNEKLFF. CDR3 bases: TGTGCCAGCAGCTTAGCGGTGGGGGAAACCAATGAAAAACTGTTTTTT. Variable domain in full (rest from reference TRBV7-9 and TRBJ1-4): DTGVSQNPRHKITKRGQNVTFRCDPISEHNRLYWYRQTLGQGPEFLTYFQNEAQLEKSRLLSDRFSAERPKGSFSTLEIQRTEQGDSAMYLCASSLAVGETNEKLFFGSGTQLSVL.

V and J are TRBV6-1 and TRBJ1-5, with 7 bases aligning to TRBD1. Germline loops: CDR1 MNHNS, CDR2 SASEGT. J gave up 6 bases and V 5 bases, and 7 bases lay outside the gene matches. This CDR3 spans 14 amino acids. The CDR3 loop reads CASSPEGAGQPQHF. CDR3 coding DNA: TGTGCCAGCAGTCCCGAGGGGGCCGGTCAGCCCCAGCATTTT.

V gene TRBV27 combines with J gene TRBJ2-3; D is ambiguous. Trimming pared 1 base from V and 2 bases from J, leaving 7 bases between. The germline CDR1 and CDR2 sequences are MNHEY and SMNVEV (reference sequence). The CDR3 is made up of 14 amino acids. CDR3 amino acids: CASSLLAVTDTQYF. The CDR3 coding sequence is TGTGCCAGCAGTTTATTGGCGGTCACAGATACGCAGTATTTT.

This clone was seen once. The gene calls are TRBV7-9 and TRBJ2-2; TRBD1 is a possible D gene (6 bases). Trimming took off 6 bases at V and 1 base at J, with 18 bases between the two ends. The CDR3 is 17 residues long. Germline CDR1 SEHNR, CDR2 FQNEAQ (reference sequence). CDR3 sequence (DNA): TGTGCCAGCAGTCGAACCCTCCAGGGGTGGAACACCGGGGAGCTGTTTTTT. As protein: CASSRTLQGWNTGELFF.

The rearrangement links TRBV30 to TRBJ1-4, with TRBD1 matching over 7 bases. Trimming took 3 bases from V and 7 from J; bases not matched to a gene: 11. The CDR3 extends over 15 amino acids. The germline gives CDR1 GTSNPN, CDR2 SVGIG (reference sequence). The CDR3 DNA reads TGTGCCTGGAGCGACGGGACAGTGGTCGTTGAAAAACTGTTTTTT. This sequence encodes CAWSDGTVVVEKLFF.